This TCR beta chain comes out of a study of blood T cell repertoires in COVID-19. Germline assignment: CDR1 SGHRS and CDR2 YFSETQ. The trim removed 0 bases at V and 4 bases at J, leaving 5 bases unmatched. This CDR3 is built from 15 residues. Some clones are missing from TCRdb's copy, which holds only in-frame ones; the method was immunoSEQ multiplex PCR. Of about 140,000 clones in the sample, approximately 84% were seen once. Sequencing was carried out using peripheral blood. The clonotype comes from a human donor in a cohort sampled during active COVID-19. The rearrangement links TRBV5-1 to TRBJ2-5; TRBD2 matches at 8 bases. CDR3 in amino acids: CASSLGGGLAETQYF. The CDR3 coding sequence is TGCGCCAGCAGCTTGGGGGGAGGACTAGCAGAGACCCAGTACTTC.